This T cell receptor (beta chain) derives from a study of blood T cell repertoires in COVID-19. On the study more broadly: PBMCs, B-cell-depleted T cells, or T cells provided the cDNA or gDNA that made up the material.

Profiled with immunoSEQ multiplex PCR; TCRdb holds only in-frame clones, not every one. The data show 250,000 to 350,000 clones, 85% to 90% seen once. The CDR3 consists of 14 residues. Germline V gives CDR1 LGHDT, CDR2 YNNKEL (reference sequence). Trimming cost V 4 bases and J 4 bases; bases outside gene matches: 6. Individuals aged roughly 18 to 90 years were recruited from roughly 22 US areas. In assigning cohorts, the study relied on participant-reported clinical history. Two negative PCRs, clearance, or symptom resolution characterized the recovered Cohort 3 donors. Sequenced input: PBMCs or T cells enriched from blood (not recorded which). The sequence derives from a woman younger than 35 who had recovered from COVID-19. The chain carries TRBV3-1 (or the pseudogene TRBV3-2) and TRBJ1-2, with 7 nucleotides matching TRBD1. The CDR3 DNA reads TGTGCCAGCAGCCCGAACAGGGGATCCTATGGCTACACCTTC. Translated: CASSPNRGSYGYTF.